The clone carrying this T cell receptor beta chain occurred a few times. Its antigen remains unidentified. Germline lookup yields CDR1 SNHLY and CDR2 FYNNEI. CDR3 length: 12 amino acids. With 8 bases removed from V and 11 bases from J, the gap between germline ends came to 18 bases. This sample was taken from a study of CD4+ T cells in melanoma. The study, taken as a whole, reports: Reportedly, melanoma neoantigen-specific CD4+ T cells showed varied differentiation states.

Using immunoSEQ multiplex PCR, the repertoire was profiled, and TCRdb retains in-frame clones only, with some absent. Of around 12,000 clones listed, 55% to 75% are singletons. The gene calls are TRBV2 and TRBJ1-1; D is perhaps TRBD1 (5 bases). This sequence originates from a human donor with melanoma. Material: cells from a culture (not recorded whether cultured in vitro). The CDR3 nucleotides read TGTGCCAGCTCCAGGGACGTATGGTTGGCTTTCTTT. Translated: CASSRDVWLAFF.